This T cell receptor (beta chain) comes out of a study of blood T cell repertoires in COVID-19. Study in general: The United States, Italy and Spain provided the acute and convalescent COVID-19 samples. Nucleic acid was either cDNA or gDNA, and it came from T cells, B-cell-depleted T cells, or PBMCs.

In the authors' workflow: By means of reference gene primer amplification, nucleated cell counts were estimated. Here immunoSEQ multiplex PCR was the method, and the copy in TCRdb shows in-frame clones only, minus some. That table gives V, J and clone size, and the DNA gave D and trimming. The sample comprises approximately 250,000 clones, roughly 89% of which are singletons, and approximately 1.4% rests with the top ten. CDR3 size: 13 residues. The ends were cut back, 4 bases at V and 6 bases at J, with 8 bases in the middle. Per germline, CDR1 KGHDR and CDR2 SFDVKD. The chain uses TRBV24-1 and TRBJ1-4; no reliable D call. The sample consisted of peripheral blood. This receptor was obtained from a woman aged 40 to 49 who had recovered from COVID-19. CDR3 loop: CATSDGLHEKLFF. The CDR3 DNA reads TGTGCCACCAGTGACGGACTACATGAAAAACTGTTTTTT.